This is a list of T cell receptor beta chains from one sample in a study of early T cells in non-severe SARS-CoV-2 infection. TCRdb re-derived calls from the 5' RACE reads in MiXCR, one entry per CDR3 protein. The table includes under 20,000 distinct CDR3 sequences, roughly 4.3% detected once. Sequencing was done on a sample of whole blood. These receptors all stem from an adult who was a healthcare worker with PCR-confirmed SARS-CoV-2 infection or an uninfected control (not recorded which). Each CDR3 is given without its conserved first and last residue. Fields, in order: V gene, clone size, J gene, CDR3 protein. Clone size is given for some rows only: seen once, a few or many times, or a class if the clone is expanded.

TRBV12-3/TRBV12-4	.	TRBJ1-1	ASSLYYTEAF
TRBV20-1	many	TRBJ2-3	SARLLADTQY
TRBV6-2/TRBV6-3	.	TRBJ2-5	ASSYSRVRSQETQY
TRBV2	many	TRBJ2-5	ASSGAGHSETQY
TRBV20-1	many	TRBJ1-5	SAVRDGRYQPQH
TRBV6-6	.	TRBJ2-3	ASSPPGPDTQY
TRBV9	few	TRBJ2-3	ASSDGATDTQY
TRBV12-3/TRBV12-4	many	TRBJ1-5	ASSLGYQPQH
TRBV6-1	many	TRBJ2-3	ASSEAGGSTDTQY
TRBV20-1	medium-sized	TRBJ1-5	SASSRANNQPQH
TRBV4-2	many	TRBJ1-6	ASSPTGLENSPLH
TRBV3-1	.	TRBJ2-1	ASSQSLNEQF
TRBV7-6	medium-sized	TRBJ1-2	ASSLGGTGIVSYGYT
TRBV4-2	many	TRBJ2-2	ASSGTENTGELF
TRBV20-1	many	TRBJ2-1	SASSGGAYNEQF
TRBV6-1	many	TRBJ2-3	ASSDGGRGDTQY
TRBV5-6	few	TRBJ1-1	ASSLVERGRFARGTEAF
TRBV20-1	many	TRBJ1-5	SVTGSQKPQH